This T cell receptor (beta chain) was profiled in a study of CXCR3-negative and CXCR3-positive naive CD8 T cells (dated by TCRdb to about 2019). As for the study more broadly: In total, 130 million to 150 million TRB reads were obtained, or roughly 1.5 +/- 0.3 million reads per library. Diversity and physicochemical repertoire analyses were performed on about a dozen donors pooled from two independent experiments. Naive subsets from about 5 donors and memory cells from 3 donors were included in the TRBV-TRBJ cluster analysis. What the study reported, not specific to this receptor: Freshly isolated PBMCs were used for most assays because CXCR3 expression partially decreased after cryopreservation. Naive CXCR3-negative and CXCR3-positive cells from the same donor showed similar TRBV-TRBJ usage, whereas memory cells showed distinct patterns. Compared with CXCR3-negative naive cells, CXCR3-positive naive cells had TRB CDR3s with higher hydrophobicity (lower Kidera factor 4), lower energy, and higher strength and volume indices. Surface CD5, linked to self-reactivity in mice, was comparable between naive subsets; TCR interaction strength was therefore also inferred from TRB CDR3 physicochemical properties. Comparably high repertoire diversity was found in both naive subsets, whereas much lower repertoire diversity was found in memory CD8+ T cells.

For each CD8+ T cell subset, flow sorting was done in triplicate, and about 300,000 cells per subset went directly into RLT lysis buffer. Naive CD8+ T cells were defined stringently as CD45RO-CCR7+CD27+CD95- to exclude memory contaminants. Standard density gradient centrifugation was used to isolate peripheral blood mononuclear cells from buffy coats. A FACSAria III was used to flow-sort naive CD8+ T cells into CXCR3-negative and CXCR3-positive populations. Total RNA was extracted from sorted cells using an RNeasy Mini Kit. Including cysteine and phenylalanine, the CDR3 has 12 amino acids. DNA for this receptor is not on file. The sequencer listed for this sample is NextSeq 550. The Human TCR Profiling Kit (MiLaboratory) was used to make UMI-labeled 5' RACE TRB cDNA libraries. The full amount of extracted RNA was used for cDNA synthesis, and the full amount of resulting cDNA was used for PCR amplification. Libraries were prepared in parallel with an identical number of PCR cycles. The authors' analysis ran thus. About 53,000 +/- 9,400 unique UMI-labeled TRB cDNA molecules per library were extracted with MIGEC and MiXCR, with at least two reads per UMI required. On average, approximately 40,000 +/- 10,000 functional in-frame TRB CDR3 nucleotide clonotypes lacking stop codons were found per library. After downsampling to 5000 UMI-labeled TRB molecules per sample, diversity metrics, including normalized Shannon-Wiener and Chao1, were computed in VDJtools. For the central five CDR3 residues, VDJtools calculated physicochemical properties weighted by clonotype size, namely interaction energy, strength, volume and Kidera factor 4. TCRdb reprocessed the public reads and reports one entry per CDR3 protein sequence, without DNA. TCRdb assigned the V and J calls; the authors' analysis was not used. The sample table on file contains under 150,000 distinct CDR3 sequences. The ten largest account for 0.4% to 0.5% of the sample.

On this clonotype itself: Its cognate antigen has yet to be identified.

Sequencing used naive CXCR3+ CD8+ T cells from blood. The cell subset or site label, read with the paper, signifies: CD45RO-CCR7+CD27+CD95- naive CD8+ T cells expressing CXCR3 (TNR3+). This clonotype was sampled from a human donor in good health. Some clones in this sample may be carry-over from other donors' samples. This chain is built from TRBV12-3 or TRBV12-4 and TRBJ2-7. CDR3 loop: CASSLQDYEQYF.